The source of this T cell receptor (beta chain) is a study of CD8 T cells in ankylosing spondylitis. This clonotype was counted only a few times. Its antigen is not identified. Study-level findings and limits: Reports say disease-linked clones showed up significantly more in matched ankylosing spondylitis synovial fluid. A TCR beta motif of eight or nine highly homologous variants seemed to mark ankylosing spondylitis blood. A CD8+ phenotype characterized the disease-linked clones, which were relatively rare in peripheral blood. Certain motif variants had earlier been reported in reactive arthritis synovial fluid and blood.

Trimming pared 4 bases from V and 0 bases from J, leaving 8 bases between. This CDR3 spans 14 amino acids. Germline V lookup: CDR1 SGHTA, CDR2 FQGTGA. TCRdb fed the 5' RACE reads into MiXCR, producing one record per CDR3 protein. The profile shows some 330,000 distinct CDR3 sequences, 7% to 9% of them singletons. This clonotype originated in a male donor with ankylosing spondylitis. The sample comprised blood, either unsorted or a sorted T cell fraction (not recorded which). This chain joins TRBV7-3 and TRBJ2-3, with D perhaps being TRBD1 or TRBD2 (5 bases each). The CDR3 loop reads CASSWDQSTDTQYF. The CDR3 nucleotides are TGTGCCAGCAGCTGGGACCAGAGCACAGATACGCAGTATTTT.